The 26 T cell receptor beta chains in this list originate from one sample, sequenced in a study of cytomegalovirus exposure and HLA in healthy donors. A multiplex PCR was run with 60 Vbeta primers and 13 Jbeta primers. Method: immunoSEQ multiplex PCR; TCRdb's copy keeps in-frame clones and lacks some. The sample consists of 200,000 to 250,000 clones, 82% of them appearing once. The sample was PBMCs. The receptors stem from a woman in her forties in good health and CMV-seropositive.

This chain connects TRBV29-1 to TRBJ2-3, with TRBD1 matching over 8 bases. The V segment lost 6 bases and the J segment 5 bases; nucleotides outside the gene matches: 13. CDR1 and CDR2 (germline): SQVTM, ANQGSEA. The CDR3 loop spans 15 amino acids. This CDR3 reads CSVKPGGVPRDTQYF. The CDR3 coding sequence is TGCAGCGTAAAACCAGGGGGCGTACCGAGAGATACGCAGTATTTT.

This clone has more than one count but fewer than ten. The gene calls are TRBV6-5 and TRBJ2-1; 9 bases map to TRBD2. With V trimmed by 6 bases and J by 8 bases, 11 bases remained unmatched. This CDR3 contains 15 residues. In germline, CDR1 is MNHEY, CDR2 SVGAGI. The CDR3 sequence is CASRGGGTSFDEQFF. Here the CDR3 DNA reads TGTGCCAGCAGAGGCGGAGGGACTAGCTTCGATGAGCAGTTCTTC.

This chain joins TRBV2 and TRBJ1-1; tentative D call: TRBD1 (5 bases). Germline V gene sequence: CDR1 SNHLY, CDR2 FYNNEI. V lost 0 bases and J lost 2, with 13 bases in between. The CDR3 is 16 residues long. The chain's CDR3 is CASSEALRGGNTEAFF. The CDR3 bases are TGTGCCAGCAGTGAAGCGCTTCGGGGGGGAAACACTGAAGCTTTCTTT.

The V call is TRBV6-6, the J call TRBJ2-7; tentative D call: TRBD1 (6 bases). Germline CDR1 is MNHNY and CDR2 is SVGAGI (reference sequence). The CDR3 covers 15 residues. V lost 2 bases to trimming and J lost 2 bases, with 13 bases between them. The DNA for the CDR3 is TGTGCCAGCAGTTACACGGACAGAGCAACCTACGAGCAGTACTTC. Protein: CASSYTDRATYEQYF.

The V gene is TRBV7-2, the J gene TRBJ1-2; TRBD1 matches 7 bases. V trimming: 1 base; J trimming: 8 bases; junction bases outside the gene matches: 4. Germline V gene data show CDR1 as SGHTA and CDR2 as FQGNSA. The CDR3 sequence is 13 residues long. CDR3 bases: TGTGCCAGCAGCTTAGGACAGGGAGAAGGCTACACCTTC. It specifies CASSLGQGEGYTF.

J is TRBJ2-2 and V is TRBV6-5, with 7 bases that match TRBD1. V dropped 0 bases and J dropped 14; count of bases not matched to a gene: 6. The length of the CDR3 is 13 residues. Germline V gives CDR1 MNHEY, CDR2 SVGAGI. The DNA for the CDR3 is TGTGCCAGCAGTTACTCGTTCGACAGGGTCCTGTTTTTT. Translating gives CASSYSFDRVLFF.

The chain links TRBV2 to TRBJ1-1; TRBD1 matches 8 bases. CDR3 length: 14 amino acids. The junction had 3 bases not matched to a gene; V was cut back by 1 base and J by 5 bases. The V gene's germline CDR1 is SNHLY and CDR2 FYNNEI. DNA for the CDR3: TGTGCCAGCAGTGAAGGGACAGGGAGGACTGAAGCTTTCTTT. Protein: CASSEGTGRTEAFF.

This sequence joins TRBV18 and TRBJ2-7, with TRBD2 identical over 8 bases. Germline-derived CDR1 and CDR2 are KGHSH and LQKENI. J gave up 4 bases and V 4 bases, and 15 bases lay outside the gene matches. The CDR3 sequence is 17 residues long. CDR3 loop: CASSLDLLAAPPYEQYF. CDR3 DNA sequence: TGTGCCAGCTCACTGGACCTACTAGCGGCCCCCCCTTACGAGCAGTACTTC.

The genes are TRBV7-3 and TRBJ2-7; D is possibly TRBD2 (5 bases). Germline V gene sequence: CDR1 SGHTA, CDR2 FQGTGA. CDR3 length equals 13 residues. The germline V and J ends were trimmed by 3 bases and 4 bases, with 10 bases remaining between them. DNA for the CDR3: TGTGCCAGCAGCTTGAGCGGAGGATACGAGCAGTACTTC. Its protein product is CASSLSGGYEQYF.

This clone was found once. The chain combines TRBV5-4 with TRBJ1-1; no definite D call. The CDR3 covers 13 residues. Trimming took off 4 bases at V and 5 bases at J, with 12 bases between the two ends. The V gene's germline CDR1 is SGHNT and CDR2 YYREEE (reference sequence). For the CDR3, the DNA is TGTGCCAGCAGCCCCGCTGTAGAAACTGAAGCTTTCTTT. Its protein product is CASSPAVETEAFF.

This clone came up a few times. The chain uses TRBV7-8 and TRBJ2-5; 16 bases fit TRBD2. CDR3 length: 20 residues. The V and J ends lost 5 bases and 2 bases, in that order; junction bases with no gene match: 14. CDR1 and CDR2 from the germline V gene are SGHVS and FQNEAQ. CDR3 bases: TGTGCCAGCAGCCCAGGGACTAGCGGGAGGGCCCTCATTAGACAAGAGACCCAGTACTTC. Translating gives CASSPGTSGRALIRQETQYF.

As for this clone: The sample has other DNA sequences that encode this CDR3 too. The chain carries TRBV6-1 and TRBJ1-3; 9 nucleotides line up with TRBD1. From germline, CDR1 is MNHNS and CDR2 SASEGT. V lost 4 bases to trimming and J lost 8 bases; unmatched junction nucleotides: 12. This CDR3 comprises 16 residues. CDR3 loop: CASSVRRDRGLDTIYF. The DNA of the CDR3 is TGTGCCAGCAGTGTCAGACGCGACAGGGGGTTGGACACCATATATTTT.

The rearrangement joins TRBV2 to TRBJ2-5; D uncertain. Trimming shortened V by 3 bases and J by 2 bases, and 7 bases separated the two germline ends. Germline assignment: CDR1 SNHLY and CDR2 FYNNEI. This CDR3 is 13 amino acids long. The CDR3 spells CASSERRQETQYF. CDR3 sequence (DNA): TGTGCCAGCAGTGAGCGCAGGCAAGAGACCCAGTACTTC.

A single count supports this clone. CDR3 DNA sequence: TGTGCCAGCAGCTTGGAAGGGGGTCGAAACAATGAGCAGTTCTTC. Residues: CASSLEGGRNNEQFF. The chain is built from TRBV5-4 and TRBJ2-1; a weak D match, TRBD1 (6 bases). The V end was cut by 0 bases, the J end by 5 bases, with 12 bases between. Per germline, CDR1 SGHNT and CDR2 YYREEE (reference sequence). This CDR3 comprises 15 residues.

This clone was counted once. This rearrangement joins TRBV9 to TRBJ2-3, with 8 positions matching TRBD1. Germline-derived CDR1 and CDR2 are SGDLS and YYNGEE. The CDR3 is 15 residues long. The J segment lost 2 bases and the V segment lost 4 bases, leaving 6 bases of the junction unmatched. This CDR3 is CASSPQGATTDTQYF. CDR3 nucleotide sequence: TGTGCCAGCAGCCCCCAGGGGGCTACCACAGATACGCAGTATTTT.

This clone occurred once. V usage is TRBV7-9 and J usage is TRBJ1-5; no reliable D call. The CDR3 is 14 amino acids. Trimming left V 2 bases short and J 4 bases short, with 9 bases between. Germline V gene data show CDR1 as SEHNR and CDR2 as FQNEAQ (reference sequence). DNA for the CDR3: TGTGCCAGCAGCTTACGAGGGTTGAATCAGCCCCAGCATTTT. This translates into CASSLRGLNQPQHF. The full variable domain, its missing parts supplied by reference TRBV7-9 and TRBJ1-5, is DTGVSQNPRHKITKRGQNVTFRCDPISEHNRLYWYRQTLGQGPEFLTYFQNEAQLEKSRLLSDRFSAERPKGSFSTLEIQRTEQGDSAMYLCASSLRGLNQPQHFGDGTRLSIL.

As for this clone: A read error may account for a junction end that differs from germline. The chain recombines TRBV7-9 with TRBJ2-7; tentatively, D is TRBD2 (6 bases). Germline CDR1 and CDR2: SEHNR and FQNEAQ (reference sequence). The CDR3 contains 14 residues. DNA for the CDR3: TGTTCCAGCAGCTTAGACGGCGGGGTACATGAGCAGTACTTC. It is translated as CSSSLDGGVHEQYF.

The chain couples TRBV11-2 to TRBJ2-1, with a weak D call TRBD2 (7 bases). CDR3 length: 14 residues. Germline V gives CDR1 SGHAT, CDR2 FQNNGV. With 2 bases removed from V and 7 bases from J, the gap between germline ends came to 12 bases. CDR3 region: CASSLYRGGNEQFF. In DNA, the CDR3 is TGTGCCAGCAGCTTATATAGGGGGGGGAATGAGCAGTTCTTC.

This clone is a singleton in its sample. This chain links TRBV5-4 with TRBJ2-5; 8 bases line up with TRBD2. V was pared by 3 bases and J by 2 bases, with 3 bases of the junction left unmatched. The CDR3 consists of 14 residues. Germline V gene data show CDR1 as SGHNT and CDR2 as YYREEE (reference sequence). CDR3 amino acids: CASSSPSGQETQYF. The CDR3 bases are TGTGCCAGCAGCTCCCCTAGCGGGCAAGAGACCCAGTACTTC. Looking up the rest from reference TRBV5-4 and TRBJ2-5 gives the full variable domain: ETGVTQSPTHLIKTRGQQVTLRCSSQSGHNTVSWYQQALGQGPQFIFQYYREEENGRGNFPPRFSGLQFPNYSSELNVNALELDDSALYLCASSSPSGQETQYFGPGTRLLVL.

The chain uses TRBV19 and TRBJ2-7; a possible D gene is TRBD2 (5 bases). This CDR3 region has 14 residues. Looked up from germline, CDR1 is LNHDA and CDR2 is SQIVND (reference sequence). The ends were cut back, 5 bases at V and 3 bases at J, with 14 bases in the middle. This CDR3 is CASSPGSQNYEQYF. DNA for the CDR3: TGTGCCAGTAGTCCGGGGAGCCAGAACTACGAGCAGTACTTC.

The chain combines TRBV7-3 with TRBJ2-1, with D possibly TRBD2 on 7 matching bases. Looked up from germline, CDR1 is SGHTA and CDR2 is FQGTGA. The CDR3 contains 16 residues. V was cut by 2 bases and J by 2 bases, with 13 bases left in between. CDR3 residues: CASSLRGARTYNEQFF. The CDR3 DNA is TGTGCCAGCAGCTTACGGGGGGCTAGGACCTACAATGAGCAGTTCTTC.

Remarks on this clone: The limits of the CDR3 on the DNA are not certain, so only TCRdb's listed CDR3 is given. This CDR3 is CASSPLWEAGETQYF. V usage is TRBV7-9 and J usage is TRBJ2-5; the table names TRBD2, a call not compared with the DNA. The CDR3 length is 15 residues, termini included. Germline V gives CDR1 SEHNR, CDR2 FQNEAQ (reference sequence).

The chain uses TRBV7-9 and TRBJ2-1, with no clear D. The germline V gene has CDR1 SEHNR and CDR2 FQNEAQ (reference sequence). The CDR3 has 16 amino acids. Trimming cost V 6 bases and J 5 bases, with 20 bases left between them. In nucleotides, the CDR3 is TGTGCCAGCAGACCCAACAGTAGGCTTTCCCACAATGAGCAGTTCTTC. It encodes CASRPNSRLSHNEQFF. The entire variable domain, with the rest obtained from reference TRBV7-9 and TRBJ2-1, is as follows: DTGVSQNPRHKITKRGQNVTFRCDPISEHNRLYWYRQTLGQGPEFLTYFQNEAQLEKSRLLSDRFSAERPKGSFSTLEIQRTEQGDSAMYLCASRPNSRLSHNEQFFGPGTRLTVL.

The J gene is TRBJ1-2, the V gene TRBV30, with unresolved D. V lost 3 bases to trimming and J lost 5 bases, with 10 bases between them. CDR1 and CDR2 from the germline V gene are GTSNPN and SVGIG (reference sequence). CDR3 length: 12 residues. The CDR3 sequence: CAWSSRNYGYTF. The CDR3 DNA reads TGTGCCTGGAGCAGCAGGAATTATGGCTACACCTTC.

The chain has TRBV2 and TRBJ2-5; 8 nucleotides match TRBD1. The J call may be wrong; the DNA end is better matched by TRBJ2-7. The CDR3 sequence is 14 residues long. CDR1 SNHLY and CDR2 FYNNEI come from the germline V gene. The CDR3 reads CASSERTGFYEQYF. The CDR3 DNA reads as TGTGCCAGCAGTGAAAGGACAGGGTTTTACGAGCAGTACTTC.

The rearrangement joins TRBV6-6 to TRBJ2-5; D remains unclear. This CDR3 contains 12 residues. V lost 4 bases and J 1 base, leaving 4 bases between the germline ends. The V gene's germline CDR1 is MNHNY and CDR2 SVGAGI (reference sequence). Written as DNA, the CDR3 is TGTGCCAGCAGTTGGCTCCAAGAGACCCAGTACTTC. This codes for CASSWLQETQYF.